This T cell receptor (beta chain) was captured by sequencing in a study of shared clonotypes between healthy human individuals. TCRdb's copy holds only in-frame clones and misses some; the assay was immunoSEQ multiplex PCR. In the table there are some 2.1 million clones, over 85% of which are singletons. Trimming at V came to 0 bases and at J to 1 base, leaving 7 bases not matched to a gene. Germline V gene data show CDR1 as SGHNT and CDR2 as YYREEE (reference sequence). CDR3 length: 18 residues. Selected positively for CCR7 and CD45RO-negative, naive CD8 cells excluded terminally differentiated effector memory CD45RA+ cells.

The sequencing sample was made of naive CD8+ T cells sorted from blood. This TCR was recovered from a man younger than 30 in good health. V is TRBV5-4 and J is TRBJ2-2, with TRBD2 identical over 9 bases. DNA of the CDR3: TGTGCCAGCAGCTTGGGTGAAAATAGCGGGAGGAACACCGGGGAGCTGTTTTTT. It yields the protein CASSLGENSGRNTGELFF. The full variable domain, its missing parts supplied by reference TRBV5-4 and TRBJ2-2, is ETGVTQSPTHLIKTRGQQVTLRCSSQSGHNTVSWYQQALGQGPQFIFQYYREEENGRGNFPPRFSGLQFPNYSSELNVNALELDDSALYLCASSLGENSGRNTGELFFGEGSRLTVL.